The T cell receptor beta chain described here comes from a study of blood T cell repertoires in COVID-19. The overall study: The analysed material was cDNA or gDNA that came from T cells, B-cell-depleted T cells, or PBMCs.

With 11 bases removed from V and 0 bases from J, the gap between germline ends came to 8 bases. The germline gives CDR1 KGHSH, CDR2 LQKENI. The CDR3 runs to 12 residues. The count of this clone is one. Source study methods: Amplification from reference gene primers served as the basis for estimated nucleated cell counts. Profiling relied on immunoSEQ multiplex PCR, and the TCRdb table lists in-frame clones only, not all of them. V and J calls plus clone size are reproduced from that table; the DNA served to infer D and trimming. This sample has about 22,000 clones, with more than 85% found just once. The chain couples TRBV18 to TRBJ1-3; D gene ambiguous. The receptor was isolated from a woman in her seventies with active COVID-19. The sample consisted of peripheral blood. In nucleotides, the CDR3 is TGTGCCGGTGGGAGCTCTGGAAACACCATATATTTT. Residues: CAGGSSGNTIYF.